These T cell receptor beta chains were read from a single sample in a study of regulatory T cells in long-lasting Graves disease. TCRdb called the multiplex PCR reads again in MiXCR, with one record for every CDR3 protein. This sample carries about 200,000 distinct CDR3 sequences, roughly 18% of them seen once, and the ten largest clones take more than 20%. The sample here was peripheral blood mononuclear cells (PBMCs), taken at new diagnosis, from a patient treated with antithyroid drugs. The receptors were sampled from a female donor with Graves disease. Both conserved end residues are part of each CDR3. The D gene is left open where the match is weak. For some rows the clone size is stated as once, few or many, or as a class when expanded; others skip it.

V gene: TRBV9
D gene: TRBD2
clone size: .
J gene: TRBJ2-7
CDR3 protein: CASSVSGTRRFGEQYF
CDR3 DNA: TGTGCCAGCAGCGTTTCCGGGACTAGGCGCTTCGGCGAGCAGTACTTC

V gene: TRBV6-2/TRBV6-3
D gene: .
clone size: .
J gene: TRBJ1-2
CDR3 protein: CASSLEVRRGYTF
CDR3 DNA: TGTGCCAGCAGCTTAGAGGTACGGAGGGGCTACACCTTC

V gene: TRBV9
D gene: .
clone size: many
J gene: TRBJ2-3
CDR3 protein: CASSGSRNTDTQYF
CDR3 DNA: TGTGCCAGCAGCGGCTCGAGAAACACAGATACGCAGTATTTT

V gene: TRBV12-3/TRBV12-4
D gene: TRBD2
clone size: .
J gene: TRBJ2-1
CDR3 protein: CASSPPTSGTSHNEQFF
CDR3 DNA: TGTGCCAGCAGTCCCCCGACTAGCGGGACTTCTCACAATGAGCAGTTCTTC

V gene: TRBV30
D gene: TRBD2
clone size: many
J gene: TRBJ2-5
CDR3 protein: CAWSVPPGLAGKRETQYF
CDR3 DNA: TGTGCCTGGAGTGTACCCCCAGGGCTAGCGGGTAAAAGGGAGACCCAGTACTTC

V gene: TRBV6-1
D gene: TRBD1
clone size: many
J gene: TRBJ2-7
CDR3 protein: CASKTGNSEQYF
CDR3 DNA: TGTGCCAGCAAGACAGGGAACAGCGAGCAGTACTTC

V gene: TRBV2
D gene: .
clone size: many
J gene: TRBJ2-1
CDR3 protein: CASSEGPGGEQFF
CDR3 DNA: TGTGCCAGCAGTGAAGGGCCTGGGGGTGAGCAGTTCTTC

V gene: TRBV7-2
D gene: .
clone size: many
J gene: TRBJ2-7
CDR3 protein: CASSSRRGYEQYF
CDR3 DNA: TGTGCCAGCAGCTCAAGAAGGGGTTACGAGCAGTACTTC

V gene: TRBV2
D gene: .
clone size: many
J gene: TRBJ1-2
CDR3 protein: CASSEGSRLYGYTF
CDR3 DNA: TGTGCCAGCAGTGAGGGCAGCCGACTCTATGGCTACACCTTC

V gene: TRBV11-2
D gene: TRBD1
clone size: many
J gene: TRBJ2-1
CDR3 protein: CASSTDRGFDNEQFF
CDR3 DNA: TGTGCCAGCAGCACAGACAGGGGGTTCGACAATGAGCAGTTCTTC

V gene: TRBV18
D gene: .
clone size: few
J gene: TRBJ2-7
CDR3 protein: CASSPVAGQSYKQYF
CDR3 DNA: TGTGCCAGCTCACCAGTCGCGGGACAATCCTACAAGCAGTACTTC

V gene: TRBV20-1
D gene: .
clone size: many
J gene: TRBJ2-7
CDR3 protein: CSASDWEVAYEQYF
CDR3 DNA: TGCAGTGCTTCTGACTGGGAGGTCGCCTACGAGCAGTACTTC

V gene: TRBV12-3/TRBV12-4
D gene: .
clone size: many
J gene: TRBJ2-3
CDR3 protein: CASSPGDTDTQYF
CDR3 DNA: TGTGCCAGCAGCCCGGGAGATACAGATACGCAGTATTTT

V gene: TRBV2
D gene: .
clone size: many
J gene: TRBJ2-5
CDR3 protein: CASSDSSTGETQYF
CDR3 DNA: TGTGCCAGCAGTGACTCCAGCACAGGAGAGACCCAGTACTTC

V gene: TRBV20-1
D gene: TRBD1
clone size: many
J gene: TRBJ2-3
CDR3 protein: CSARGQGLGPQYF
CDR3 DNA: TGCAGTGCTAGGGGACAGGGGCTGGGTCCGCAGTATTTT

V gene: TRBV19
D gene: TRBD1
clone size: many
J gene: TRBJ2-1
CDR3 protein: CASSMSVGTGGYNEQFF
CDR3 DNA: TGTGCCAGTAGTATGTCCGTTGGGACAGGGGGGTACAATGAGCAGTTCTTC

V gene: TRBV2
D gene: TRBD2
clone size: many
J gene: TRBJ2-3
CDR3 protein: CASRKGTSGTSSTDTQYF
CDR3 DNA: TGTGCCAGCAGAAAGGGGACTAGCGGAACCTCTAGCACAGATACGCAGTATTTT

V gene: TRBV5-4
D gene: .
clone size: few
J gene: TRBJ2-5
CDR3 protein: CASSLFGPELQETQYF
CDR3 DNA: TGTGCCAGCAGCTTATTCGGTCCTGAGCTGCAAGAGACCCAGTACTTC

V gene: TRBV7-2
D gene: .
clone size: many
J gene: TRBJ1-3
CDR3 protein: CASSFQTGNTIYF
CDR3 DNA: TGTGCCAGCAGCTTCCAGACTGGAAACACCATATATTTT

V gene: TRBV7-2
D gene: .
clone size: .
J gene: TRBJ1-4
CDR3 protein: CASSFPGRVGNEKLFF
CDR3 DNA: TGTGCCAGCAGCTTCCCGGGAAGAGTTGGTAATGAAAAACTGTTTTTT

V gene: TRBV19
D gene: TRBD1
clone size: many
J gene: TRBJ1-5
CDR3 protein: CASSPLGTGAVQPQHF
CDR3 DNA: TGTGCCAGTAGTCCTCTCGGGACAGGGGCAGTCCAGCCCCAGCATTTT

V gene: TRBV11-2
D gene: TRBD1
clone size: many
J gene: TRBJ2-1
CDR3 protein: CASSSGPRDRGNEQFF
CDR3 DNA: TGTGCCAGCAGCTCCGGACCCCGGGACAGGGGCAATGAGCAGTTCTTC

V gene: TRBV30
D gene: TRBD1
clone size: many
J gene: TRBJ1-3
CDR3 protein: CACGQGLSGNTIYF
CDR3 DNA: TGTGCCTGCGGACAGGGGCTCTCTGGAAACACCATATATTTT

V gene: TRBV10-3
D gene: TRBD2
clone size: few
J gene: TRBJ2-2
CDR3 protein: CAISESTRGRATGELFF
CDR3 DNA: TGTGCCATCAGTGAGTCGACTCGGGGGAGGGCAACCGGGGAGCTGTTTTTT

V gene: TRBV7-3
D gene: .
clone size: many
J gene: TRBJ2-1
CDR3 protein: CASSLGPEWEQFF
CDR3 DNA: TGTGCCAGCAGCTTAGGCCCGGAGTGGGAGCAGTTCTTC

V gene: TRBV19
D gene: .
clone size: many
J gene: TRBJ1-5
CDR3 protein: CASSMGRANNQPQHF
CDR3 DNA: TGTGCCAGTAGTATGGGCAGGGCGAACAATCAGCCCCAGCATTTT

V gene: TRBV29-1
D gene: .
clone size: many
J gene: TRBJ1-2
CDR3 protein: CSVPRQDYGYTF
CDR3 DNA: TGCAGCGTTCCCCGACAGGACTATGGCTACACCTTC

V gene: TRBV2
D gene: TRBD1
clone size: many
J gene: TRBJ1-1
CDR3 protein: CASSDFQGAEAFF
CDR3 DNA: TGTGCCAGCAGTGATTTCCAGGGGGCTGAAGCTTTCTTT

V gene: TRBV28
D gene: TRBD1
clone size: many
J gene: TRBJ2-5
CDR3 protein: CASRGQVAESWKETQYF
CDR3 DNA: TGTGCCAGCAGAGGACAGGTAGCCGAAAGTTGGAAAGAGACCCAGTACTTC

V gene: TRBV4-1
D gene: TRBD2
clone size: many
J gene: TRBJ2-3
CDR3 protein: CASSQGPSGMAQYF
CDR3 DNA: TGCGCCAGCAGCCAAGGTCCTAGCGGGATGGCGCAGTATTTT

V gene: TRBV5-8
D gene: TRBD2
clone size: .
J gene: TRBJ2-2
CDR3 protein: CASSLAGRAPGELFF
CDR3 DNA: TGTGCCAGCAGCTTGGCCGGGAGGGCCCCCGGGGAGCTGTTTTTT

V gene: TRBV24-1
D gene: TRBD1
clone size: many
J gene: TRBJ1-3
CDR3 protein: CATSDPTGASGNTIYF
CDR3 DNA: TGTGCCACCAGTGATCCCACAGGGGCCTCTGGAAACACCATATATTTT

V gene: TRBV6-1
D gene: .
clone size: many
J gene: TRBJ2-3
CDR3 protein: CASSPGLAERGTDTQYF
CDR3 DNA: TGTGCCAGCAGCCCTGGTTTAGCGGAGAGGGGCACAGATACGCAGTATTTT

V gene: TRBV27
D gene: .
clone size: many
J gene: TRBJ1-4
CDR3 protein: CASSFRDGEKLFF
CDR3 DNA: TGTGCCAGCAGTTTCCGGGACGGTGAAAAACTGTTTTTT

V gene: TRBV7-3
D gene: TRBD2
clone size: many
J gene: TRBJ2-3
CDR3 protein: CASSFRARGESTDTQYF
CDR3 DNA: TGTGCCAGCAGCTTTAGAGCCCGGGGGGAGAGCACAGATACGCAGTATTTT

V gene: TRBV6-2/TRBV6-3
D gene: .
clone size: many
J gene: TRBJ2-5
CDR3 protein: CASTRVGVMETQYF
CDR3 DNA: TGTGCCAGCACCCGAGTGGGAGTAATGGAGACCCAGTACTTC

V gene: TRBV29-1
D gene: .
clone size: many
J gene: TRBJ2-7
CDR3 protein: CSVAKVRGLDYEQYF
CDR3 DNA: TGCAGCGTCGCCAAGGTCAGGGGCCTCGACTACGAGCAGTACTTC

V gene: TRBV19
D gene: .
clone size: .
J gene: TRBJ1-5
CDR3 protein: CASSYGTFNQPQHF
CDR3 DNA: TGTGCCAGTAGTTATGGTACCTTCAATCAGCCCCAGCATTTT

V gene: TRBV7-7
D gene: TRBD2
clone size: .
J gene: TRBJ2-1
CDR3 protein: CASSLAVNNEQFF
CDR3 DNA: TGTGCTAGCAGCCTAGCGGTAAACAATGAGCAGTTCTTC

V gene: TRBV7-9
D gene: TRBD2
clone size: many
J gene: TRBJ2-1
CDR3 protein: CASSSTLAGERGEQFF
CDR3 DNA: TGTGCCAGCAGCTCGACTCTAGCGGGAGAAAGGGGTGAGCAGTTCTTC

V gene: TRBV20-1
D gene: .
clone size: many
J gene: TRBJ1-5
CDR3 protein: CSARRDSNQPQHF
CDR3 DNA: TGCAGTGCTAGGAGGGATAGCAATCAGCCCCAGCATTTT

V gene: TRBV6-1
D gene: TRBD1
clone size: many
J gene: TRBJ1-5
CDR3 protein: CASTPDRGGQPQHF
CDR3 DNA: TGTGCCAGCACCCCGGACAGGGGAGGCCAGCCCCAGCATTTT

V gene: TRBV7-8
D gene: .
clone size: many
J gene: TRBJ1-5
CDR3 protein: CASSLRALGNSNQPQHF
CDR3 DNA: TGTGCCAGCAGCTTACGGGCCTTGGGCAATAGCAATCAGCCCCAGCATTTT

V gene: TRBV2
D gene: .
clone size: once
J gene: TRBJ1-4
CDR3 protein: CASSDFKKLFF
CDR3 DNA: TGTGCCAGCAGTGACTTCAAAAAACTGTTTTTT

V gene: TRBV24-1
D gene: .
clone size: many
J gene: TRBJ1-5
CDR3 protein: CATSEGSSNQPQHF
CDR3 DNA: TGTGCCACCAGTGAGGGGTCTAGCAATCAGCCCCAGCATTTT

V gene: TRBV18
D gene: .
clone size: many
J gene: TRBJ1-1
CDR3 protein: CASSPRAGTNTEAFF
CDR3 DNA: TGTGCCAGCTCACCCCGGGCAGGGACGAACACTGAAGCTTTCTTT

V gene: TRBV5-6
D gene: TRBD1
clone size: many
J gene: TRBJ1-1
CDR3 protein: CASSLLDRMNTEAFF
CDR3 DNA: TGTGCCAGCAGCTTGTTGGACAGGATGAACACTGAAGCTTTCTTT

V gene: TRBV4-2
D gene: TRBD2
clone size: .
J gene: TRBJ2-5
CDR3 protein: CASSQGSLAGGETQYF
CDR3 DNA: TGTGCCAGCAGCCAAGGTTCACTAGCGGGAGGAGAGACCCAGTACTTC

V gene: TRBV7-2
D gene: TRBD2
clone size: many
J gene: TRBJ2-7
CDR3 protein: CASSYLAGVGSYEQYF
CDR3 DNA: TGCGCCAGCAGCTATCTAGCGGGAGTCGGCTCCTACGAGCAGTACTTC

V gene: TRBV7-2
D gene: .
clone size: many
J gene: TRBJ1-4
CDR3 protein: CASRAYPQGSTNEKLFF
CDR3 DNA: TGTGCCAGCAGGGCCTACCCCCAGGGGTCGACTAATGAAAAACTGTTTTTT

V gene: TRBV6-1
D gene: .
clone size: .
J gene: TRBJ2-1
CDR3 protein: CASRVIDEQFF
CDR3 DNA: TGTGCCAGCAGAGTAATAGATGAGCAGTTCTTC

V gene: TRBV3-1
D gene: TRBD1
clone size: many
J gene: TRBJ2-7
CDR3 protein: CASSQGGTGFYEQYF
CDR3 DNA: TGTGCCAGCAGCCAAGGAGGGACAGGGTTCTACGAGCAGTACTTC

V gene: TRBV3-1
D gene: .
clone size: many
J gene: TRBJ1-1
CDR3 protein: CASSGQLNTEAFF
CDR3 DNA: TGTGCCAGCTCAGGCCAGCTCAACACTGAAGCTTTCTTT

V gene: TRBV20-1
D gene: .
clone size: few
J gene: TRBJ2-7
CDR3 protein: CSAGRDSYEQYF
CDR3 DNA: TGCAGTGCTGGACGGGACTCCTACGAGCAGTACTTC

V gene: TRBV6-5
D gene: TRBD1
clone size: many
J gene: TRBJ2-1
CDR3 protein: CASRYRDRGYNEQFF
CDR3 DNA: TGTGCCAGCAGGTACCGGGACAGGGGTTACAATGAGCAGTTCTTC